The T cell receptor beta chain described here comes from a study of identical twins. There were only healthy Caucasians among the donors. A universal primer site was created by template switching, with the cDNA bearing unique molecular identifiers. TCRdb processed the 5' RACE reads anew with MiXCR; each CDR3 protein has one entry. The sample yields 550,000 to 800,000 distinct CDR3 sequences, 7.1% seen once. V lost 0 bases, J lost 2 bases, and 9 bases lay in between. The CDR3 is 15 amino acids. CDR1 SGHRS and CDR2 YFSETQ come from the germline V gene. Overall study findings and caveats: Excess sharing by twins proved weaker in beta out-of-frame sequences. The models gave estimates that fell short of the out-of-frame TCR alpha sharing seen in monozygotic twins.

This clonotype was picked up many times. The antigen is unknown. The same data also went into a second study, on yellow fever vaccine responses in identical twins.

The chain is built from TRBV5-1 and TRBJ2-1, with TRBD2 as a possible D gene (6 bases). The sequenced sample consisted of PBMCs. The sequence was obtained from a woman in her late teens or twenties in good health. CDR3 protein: CASSLAPGAYNEQFF. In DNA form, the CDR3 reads TGCGCCAGCAGCTTGGCTCCGGGAGCCTACAATGAGCAGTTCTTC.